This TCR beta chain was captured by sequencing in a study of coeliac disease. Whole-study context: Coeliac patients had newly diagnosed active disease, refractory type I disease, or gluten-free diet control. Without high-resolution HLA typing, biased TRBV7-2 usage was examined as a proof of principle.

TCRdb keeps only in-frame clones here, not all; method: immunoSEQ multiplex PCR. The data show about 2,000 clones, about 61% seen once. This CDR3 spans 14 amino acids. V gave up 2 bases and J gave up 4 bases, with 11 bases separating them. The germline V gene has CDR1 LGHNA and CDR2 YNFKEQ. Overall study findings and caveats: Unbiased detection of gliadin-specific T cells was judged not feasible with this approach.

This clone appeared a single time. Its antigen is as yet unknown. Cells were frozen in aliquots of 500,000, and one aliquot per fraction was sequenced. This clonotype was sampled from a woman younger than 45 with active celiac disease. The rearrangement joins TRBV4-2 to TRBJ1-2, with D perhaps matching TRBD1 (5 bases). Specimen: lamina propria lymphocytes from the gut. This CDR3 reads CASSQLTGVYGYTF. CDR3 coding DNA: TGTGCCAGCAGCCAATTGACGGGGGTCTATGGCTACACCTTC.